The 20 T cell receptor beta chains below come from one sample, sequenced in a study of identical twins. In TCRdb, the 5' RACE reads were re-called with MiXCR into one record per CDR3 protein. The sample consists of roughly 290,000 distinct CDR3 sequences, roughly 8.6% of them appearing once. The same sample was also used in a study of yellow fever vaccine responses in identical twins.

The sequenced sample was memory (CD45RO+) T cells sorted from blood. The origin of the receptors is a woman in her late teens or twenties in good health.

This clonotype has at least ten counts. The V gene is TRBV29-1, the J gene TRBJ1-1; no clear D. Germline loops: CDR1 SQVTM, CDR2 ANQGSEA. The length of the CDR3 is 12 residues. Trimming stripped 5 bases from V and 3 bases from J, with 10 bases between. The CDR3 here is CSVQRADTEAFF. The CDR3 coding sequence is TGCAGCGTTCAGAGGGCGGACACTGAAGCTTTCTTT.

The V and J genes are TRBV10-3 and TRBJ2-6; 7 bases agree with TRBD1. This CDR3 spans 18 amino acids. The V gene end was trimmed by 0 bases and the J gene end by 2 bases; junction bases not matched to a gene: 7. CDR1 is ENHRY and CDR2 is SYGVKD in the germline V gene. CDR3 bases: TGTGCCATCAGTGAGTCCCAGGGGGTTAAGGCTGGGGCCAACGTCCTGACTTTC. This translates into CAISESQGVKAGANVLTF.

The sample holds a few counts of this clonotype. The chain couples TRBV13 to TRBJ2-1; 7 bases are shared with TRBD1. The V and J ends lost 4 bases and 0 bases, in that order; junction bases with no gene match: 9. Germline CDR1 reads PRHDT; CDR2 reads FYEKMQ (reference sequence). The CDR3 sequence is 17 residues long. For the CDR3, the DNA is TGTGCCAGCAGCTCTAACAGGGGCCTGAGCTCCTACAATGAGCAGTTCTTC. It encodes CASSSNRGLSSYNEQFF.

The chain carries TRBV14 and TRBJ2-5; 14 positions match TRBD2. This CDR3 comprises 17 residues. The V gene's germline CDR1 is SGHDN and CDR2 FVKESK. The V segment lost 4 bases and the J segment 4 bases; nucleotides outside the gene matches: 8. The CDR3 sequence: CASSRLKTSGGAETQYF. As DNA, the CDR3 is TGTGCCAGCAGCCGATTAAAGACTAGCGGGGGGGCAGAGACCCAGTACTTC.

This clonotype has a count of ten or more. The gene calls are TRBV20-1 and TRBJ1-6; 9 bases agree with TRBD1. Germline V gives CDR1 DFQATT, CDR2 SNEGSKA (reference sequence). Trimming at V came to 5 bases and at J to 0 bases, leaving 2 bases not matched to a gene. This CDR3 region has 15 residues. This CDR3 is CSAGTGSSYNSPLHF. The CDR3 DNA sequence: TGCAGTGCTGGGACAGGGAGCTCCTATAATTCACCCCTCCACTTT.

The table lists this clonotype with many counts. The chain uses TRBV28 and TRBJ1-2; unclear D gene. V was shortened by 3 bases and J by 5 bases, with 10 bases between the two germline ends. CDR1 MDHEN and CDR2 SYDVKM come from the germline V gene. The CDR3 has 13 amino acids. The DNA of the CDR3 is TGTGCCAGCAGTTTTGATGGTCGATATGGCTACACCTTC. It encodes CASSFDGRYGYTF.

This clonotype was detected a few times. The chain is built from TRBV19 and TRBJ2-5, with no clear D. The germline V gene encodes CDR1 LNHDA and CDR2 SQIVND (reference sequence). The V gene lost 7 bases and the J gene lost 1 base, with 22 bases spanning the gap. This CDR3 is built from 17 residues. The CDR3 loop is CASKGFGDKGSQETQYF. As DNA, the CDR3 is TGTGCCAGTAAAGGGTTTGGAGATAAGGGATCCCAAGAGACCCAGTACTTC.

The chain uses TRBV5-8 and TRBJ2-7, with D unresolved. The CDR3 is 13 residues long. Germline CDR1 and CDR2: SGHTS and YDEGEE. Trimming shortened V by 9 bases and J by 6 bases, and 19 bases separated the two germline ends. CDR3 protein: CAIRLRLLFEQYV. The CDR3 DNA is TGTGCCATCAGACTCAGACTCCTTTTCGAGCAGTACGTC.

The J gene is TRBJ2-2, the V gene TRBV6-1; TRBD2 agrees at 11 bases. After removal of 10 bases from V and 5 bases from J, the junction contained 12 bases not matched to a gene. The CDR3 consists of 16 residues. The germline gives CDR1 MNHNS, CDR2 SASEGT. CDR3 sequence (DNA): TGTGCCACCTATCCGGCTAGCGGGGGGAGAACCGGGGAGCTGTTTTTT. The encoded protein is CATYPASGGRTGELFF.

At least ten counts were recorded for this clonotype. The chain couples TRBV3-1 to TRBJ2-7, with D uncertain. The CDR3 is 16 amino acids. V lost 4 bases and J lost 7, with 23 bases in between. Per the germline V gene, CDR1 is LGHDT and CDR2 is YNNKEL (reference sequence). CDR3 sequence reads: CASSRSGITNPREQYF. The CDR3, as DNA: TGTGCCAGCAGCCGTTCGGGCATTACGAACCCGCGAGAGCAGTACTTC.

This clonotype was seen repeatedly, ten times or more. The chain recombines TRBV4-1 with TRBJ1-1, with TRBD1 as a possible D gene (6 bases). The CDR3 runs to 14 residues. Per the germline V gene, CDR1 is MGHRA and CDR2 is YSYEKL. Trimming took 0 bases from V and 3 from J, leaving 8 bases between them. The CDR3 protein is CASSQEYRDTEAFF. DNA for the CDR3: TGCGCCAGCAGCCAAGAATACAGGGACACTGAAGCTTTCTTT.

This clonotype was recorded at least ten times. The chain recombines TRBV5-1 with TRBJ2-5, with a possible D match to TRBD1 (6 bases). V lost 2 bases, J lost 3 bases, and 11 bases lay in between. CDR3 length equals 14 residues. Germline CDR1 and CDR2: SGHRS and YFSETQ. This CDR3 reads CASSLSPGEETQYF. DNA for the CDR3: TGCGCCAGCAGCTTAAGCCCAGGGGAAGAGACCCAGTACTTC.

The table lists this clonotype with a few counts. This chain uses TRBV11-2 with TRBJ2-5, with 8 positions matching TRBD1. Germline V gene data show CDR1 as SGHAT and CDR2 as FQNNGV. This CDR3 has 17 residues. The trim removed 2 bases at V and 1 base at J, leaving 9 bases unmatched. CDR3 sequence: CASSLYSHRGIQETQYF. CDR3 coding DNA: TGTGCCAGCAGCTTATATTCTCACAGGGGGATCCAAGAGACCCAGTACTTC.

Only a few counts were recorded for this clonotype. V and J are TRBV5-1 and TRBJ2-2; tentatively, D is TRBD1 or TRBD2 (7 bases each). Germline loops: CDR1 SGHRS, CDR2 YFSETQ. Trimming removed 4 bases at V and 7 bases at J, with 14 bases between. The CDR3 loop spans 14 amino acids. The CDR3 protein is CASSSGTVGGELFF. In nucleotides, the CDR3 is TGCGCCAGCAGCAGCGGGACAGTCGGCGGGGAGCTGTTTTTT. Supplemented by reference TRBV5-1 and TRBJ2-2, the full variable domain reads KAGVTQTPRYLIKTRGQQVTLSCSPISGHRSVSWYQQTPGQGLQFLFEYFSETQRNKGNFPGRFSGRQFSNSRSEMNVSTLELGDSALYLCASSSGTVGGELFFGEGSRLTVL.

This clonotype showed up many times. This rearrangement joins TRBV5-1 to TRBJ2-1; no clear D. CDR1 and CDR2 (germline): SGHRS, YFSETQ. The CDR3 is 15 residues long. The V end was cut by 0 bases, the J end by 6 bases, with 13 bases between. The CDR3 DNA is TGCGCCAGCAGCTTGGACCAGGCATCCATCAATGAGCAGTTCTTC. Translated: CASSLDQASINEQFF. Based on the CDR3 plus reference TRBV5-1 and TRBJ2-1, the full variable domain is KAGVTQTPRYLIKTRGQQVTLSCSPISGHRSVSWYQQTPGQGLQFLFEYFSETQRNKGNFPGRFSGRQFSNSRSEMNVSTLELGDSALYLCASSLDQASINEQFFGPGTRLTVL.

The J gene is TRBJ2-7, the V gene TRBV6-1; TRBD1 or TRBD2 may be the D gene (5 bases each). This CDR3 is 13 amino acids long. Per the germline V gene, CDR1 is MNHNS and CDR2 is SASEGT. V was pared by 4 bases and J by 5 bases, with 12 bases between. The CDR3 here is CASSVMRGDEQYF. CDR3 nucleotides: TGTGCCAGCAGTGTCATGAGGGGCGACGAGCAGTACTTC.

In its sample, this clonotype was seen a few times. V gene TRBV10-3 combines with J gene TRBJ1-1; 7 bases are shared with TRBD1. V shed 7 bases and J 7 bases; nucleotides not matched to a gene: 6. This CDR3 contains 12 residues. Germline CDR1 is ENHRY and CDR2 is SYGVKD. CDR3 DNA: TGTGCCATCAAAACAGGGGACATTGAAGCTTTCTTT. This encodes CAIKTGDIEAFF.

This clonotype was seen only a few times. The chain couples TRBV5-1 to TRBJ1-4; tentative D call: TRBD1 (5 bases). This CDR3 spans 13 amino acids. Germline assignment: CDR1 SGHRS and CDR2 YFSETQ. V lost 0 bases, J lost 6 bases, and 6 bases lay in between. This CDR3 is CASSLGRDEKLFF. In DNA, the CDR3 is TGCGCCAGCAGCTTGGGCAGGGATGAAAAACTGTTTTTT.

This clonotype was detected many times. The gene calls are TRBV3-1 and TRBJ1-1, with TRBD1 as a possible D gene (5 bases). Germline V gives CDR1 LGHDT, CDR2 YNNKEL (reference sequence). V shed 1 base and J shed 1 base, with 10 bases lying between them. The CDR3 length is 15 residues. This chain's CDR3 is CASSQGGPKNTEAFF. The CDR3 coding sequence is TGTGCCAGCAGCCAAGGGGGACCGAAGAACACTGAAGCTTTCTTT.

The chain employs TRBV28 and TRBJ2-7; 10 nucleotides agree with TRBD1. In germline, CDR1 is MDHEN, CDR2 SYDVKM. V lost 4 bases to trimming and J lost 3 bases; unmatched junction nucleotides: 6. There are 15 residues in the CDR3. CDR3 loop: CASSSPGTGDYEQYV. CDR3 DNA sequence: TGTGCCAGCAGTTCCCCGGGGACAGGGGACTACGAGCAGTACGTC.